This T cell receptor (beta chain) derives from a study of shared T cell receptors in the human thymus. The table came from immunoSEQ multiplex PCR; TCRdb's copy has only in-frame clones and leaves some out. The profile shows some 720,000 clones, approximately 90% of them singletons. The CDR3 sequence is 14 residues long. V shed 0 bases, J shed 4 bases, and the junction held 1 base outside the gene matches. Germline values: CDR1 SGHRS, CDR2 YFSETQ. A further study also used this sample, focusing on human thymus T cells. That investigation notes: Donation came from healthy Finnish infants having corrective surgery for congenital heart defects. What appeared biased in thymic and blood repertoires was the usage of V and J genes.

Sequenced input: thymocytes. The clonotype comes from a boy under two years old with a congenital heart defect. The chain couples TRBV5-1 to TRBJ2-5, with TRBD1 identical over 9 bases. CDR3 loop: CASSLGDRVETQYF. The CDR3 DNA follows: TGCGCCAGCAGCTTGGGGGACAGGGTAGAGACCCAGTACTTC. The variable domain in full, completed from reference TRBV5-1 and TRBJ2-5, reads KAGVTQTPRYLIKTRGQQVTLSCSPISGHRSVSWYQQTPGQGLQFLFEYFSETQRNKGNFPGRFSGRQFSNSRSEMNVSTLELGDSALYLCASSLGDRVETQYFGPGTRLLVL.